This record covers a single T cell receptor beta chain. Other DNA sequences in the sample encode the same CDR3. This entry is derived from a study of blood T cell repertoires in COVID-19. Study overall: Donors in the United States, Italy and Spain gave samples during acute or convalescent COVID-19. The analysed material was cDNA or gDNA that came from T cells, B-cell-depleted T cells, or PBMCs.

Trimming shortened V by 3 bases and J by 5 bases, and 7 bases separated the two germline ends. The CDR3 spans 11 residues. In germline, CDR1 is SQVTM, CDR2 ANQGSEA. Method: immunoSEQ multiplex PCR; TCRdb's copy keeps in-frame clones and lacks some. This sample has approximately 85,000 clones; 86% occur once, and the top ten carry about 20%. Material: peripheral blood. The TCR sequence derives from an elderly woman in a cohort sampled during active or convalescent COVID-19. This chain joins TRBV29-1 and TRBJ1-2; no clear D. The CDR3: CSVDPGYGYTF. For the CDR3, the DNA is TGCAGCGTTGATCCAGGTTATGGCTACACCTTC.